These T cell receptor beta chains were read from a single sample in a study of blood T cells in healthy people across ages. TCRdb reprocessed the 5' RACE reads via MiXCR and lists one record per CDR3 protein. Of about 780,000 distinct CDR3 sequences listed, more than 25% were seen once; the top ten hold 3%. This sample also belongs to another study, concerning T cells of mothers and their children.

Material: blood. Receptor source: a boy aged 10-17 years in good health. Each CDR3 is given with its conserved first and last residue. A D gene is named only where the DNA matches it firmly. Where a row states a size, it is once, few, many or the class of an expanded clone; other rows omit it.

CDR3 DNA: TGTGCCAGCAGTGGGATCGGGGGGGCCATTCCCGGGGAGCTGTTTTTT
CDR3 protein: CASSGIGGAIPGELFF
V gene: TRBV28
clone size: NA
J gene: TRBJ2-2
D gene: TRBD2

CDR3 DNA: TGTGCCAGCAGCGTAGGCGGGATTGGCAATGAGCAGTTCTTC
CDR3 protein: CASSVGGIGNEQFF
V gene: TRBV9
clone size: NA
J gene: TRBJ2-1
D gene: NA

CDR3 DNA: TGTGCCAGCAGTTCGCCCCAGGGTGGCTATGGCTACACCTTC
CDR3 protein: CASSSPQGGYGYTF
V gene: TRBV27
clone size: few
J gene: TRBJ1-2
D gene: NA

CDR3 DNA: TGCAGCGTTGAGGTGCAACCCTCCGCGGGGGCTTTCTTT
CDR3 protein: CSVEVQPSAGAFF
V gene: TRBV29-1
clone size: many
J gene: TRBJ1-1
D gene: NA

CDR3 DNA: TGTGCCAGCAGCCCCGGACTCGATTCGATCCCCTACGAGCAGTACTTC
CDR3 protein: CASSPGLDSIPYEQYF
V gene: TRBV14
clone size: few
J gene: TRBJ2-7
D gene: NA

CDR3 DNA: TGTGCCAGCAGCGTGGGGGGAAAGGAGACCCAGTACTTC
CDR3 protein: CASSVGGKETQYF
V gene: TRBV7-8
clone size: many
J gene: TRBJ2-5
D gene: NA

CDR3 DNA: TGTGCCAGCAGCCTAAGGGCCGGGACAGGGGGTGGAAAACTGTTTTTT
CDR3 protein: CASSLRAGTGGGKLFF
V gene: TRBV11-2
clone size: few
J gene: TRBJ1-4
D gene: TRBD1

CDR3 DNA: TGTGCCAGCTCCCCAGGGTACGATGAGCAGTTCTTC
CDR3 protein: CASSPGYDEQFF
V gene: TRBV27
clone size: few
J gene: TRBJ2-1
D gene: NA

CDR3 DNA: TGTGCCAGCAGCTTTCGGGCAGGGGCAACTAATGAAAAACTGTTTTTT
CDR3 protein: CASSFRAGATNEKLFF
V gene: TRBV5-5
clone size: NA
J gene: TRBJ1-4
D gene: NA

CDR3 DNA: TGTGCCTGCTCGGGCTGGGACAGAGCCCTGAACACTGAAGCTTTCTTT
CDR3 protein: CACSGWDRALNTEAFF
V gene: TRBV7-9
clone size: NA
J gene: TRBJ1-1
D gene: TRBD1

CDR3 DNA: TGTGCCACCAGCCCGGGACGGCCGTACCAAGAGACCCAGTACTTC
CDR3 protein: CATSPGRPYQETQYF
V gene: TRBV15
clone size: NA
J gene: TRBJ2-5
D gene: NA

CDR3 DNA: TGTGCCAGCAGTCCAAGACTAGCGGGGGGTTCCCGCGAGCAGTACTTC
CDR3 protein: CASSPRLAGGSREQYF
V gene: TRBV7-9
clone size: NA
J gene: TRBJ2-7
D gene: TRBD2

CDR3 DNA: TGTGCCAGCAGCTTTGGGACTAGTCGCACAGATACGCAGTATTTT
CDR3 protein: CASSFGTSRTDTQYF
V gene: TRBV7-2
clone size: NA
J gene: TRBJ2-3
D gene: TRBD2

CDR3 DNA: TGTGCCAGCAGTGACTTGACAGGGGCCGTGAGGGAGCAGTACTTC
CDR3 protein: CASSDLTGAVREQYF
V gene: TRBV25-1
clone size: few
J gene: TRBJ2-7
D gene: TRBD1

CDR3 DNA: TGTGCCAGCAGTTTCGGGGACAGGGGGAACTATGGCTACACCTTC
CDR3 protein: CASSFGDRGNYGYTF
V gene: TRBV28
clone size: NA
J gene: TRBJ1-2
D gene: TRBD1

CDR3 DNA: TGCAGTGCTGCCGGGACTAGCAGCAACAATGAGCAGTTCTTC
CDR3 protein: CSAAGTSSNNEQFF
V gene: TRBV20-1
clone size: few
J gene: TRBJ2-1
D gene: TRBD2

CDR3 DNA: TGTGCCACCAGTGGGACTAGCGGGGTTTTTGAGACCCAGTACTTC
CDR3 protein: CATSGTSGVFETQYF
V gene: TRBV24-1
clone size: NA
J gene: TRBJ2-5
D gene: TRBD2

CDR3 DNA: TGTGCCAGCAGTGAAAGGGACAGCACGGATCGTGGCTACACCTTC
CDR3 protein: CASSERDSTDRGYTF
V gene: TRBV2
clone size: NA
J gene: TRBJ1-2
D gene: TRBD1

CDR3 DNA: TGTGCCAGCAGTGAGTGGAGCTATGGCTACACCTTC
CDR3 protein: CASSEWSYGYTF
V gene: TRBV25-1
clone size: once
J gene: TRBJ1-2
D gene: NA

CDR3 DNA: TGTGCCAGCAGCCCCGGGACACCAACCGGGGAGCTGTTTTTT
CDR3 protein: CASSPGTPTGELFF
V gene: TRBV7-2
clone size: NA
J gene: TRBJ2-2
D gene: NA

CDR3 DNA: TGTGCCAGCACAGATGCCGGGCGTGCTCCGGAGACCCAGTACTTC
CDR3 protein: CASTDAGRAPETQYF
V gene: TRBV2
clone size: NA
J gene: TRBJ2-5
D gene: NA

CDR3 DNA: TGTGCCAGCAGCTTAGGGGGGGCTCGGTACGAGCAGTACTTC
CDR3 protein: CASSLGGARYEQYF
V gene: TRBV7-6
clone size: NA
J gene: TRBJ2-7
D gene: NA

CDR3 DNA: TGTGCCAGCAGCCAAGATCCGGGACTAGCGGGCTACGGGCAGTTCTTC
CDR3 protein: CASSQDPGLAGYGQFF
V gene: TRBV4-2
clone size: few
J gene: TRBJ2-1
D gene: TRBD2

CDR3 DNA: TGTGCCAGCAGTCCAAAGACAGGCGCGTCTTCTGGAAACACCATATATTTT
CDR3 protein: CASSPKTGASSGNTIYF
V gene: TRBV12-3/TRBV12-4
clone size: few
J gene: TRBJ1-3
D gene: NA

CDR3 DNA: TGTGCCAGCCGGGGAGGAGAAAAACTGTTTTTT
CDR3 protein: CASRGGEKLFF
V gene: TRBV12-3/TRBV12-4
clone size: few
J gene: TRBJ1-4
D gene: NA

CDR3 DNA: TGCAGTGGGGGGGGCGCGGACACTGAAGCTTTCTTT
CDR3 protein: CSGGGADTEAFF
V gene: TRBV20-1
clone size: NA
J gene: TRBJ1-1
D gene: NA

CDR3 DNA: TGTGCCAGCCCTTGGCTGGGACTGATATACGAGCAGTACTTC
CDR3 protein: CASPWLGLIYEQYF
V gene: TRBV12-3/TRBV12-4
clone size: NA
J gene: TRBJ2-7
D gene: NA

CDR3 DNA: TGTGCCAGCAGCTTAAACAGGCAGTCTAATGAAAAACTGTTTTTT
CDR3 protein: CASSLNRQSNEKLFF
V gene: TRBV7-8
clone size: NA
J gene: TRBJ1-4
D gene: NA

CDR3 DNA: TGTGCCAGCAGCTTAGCGGGACAAAGCACAGATACGCAGTATTTT
CDR3 protein: CASSLAGQSTDTQYF
V gene: TRBV5-1
clone size: NA
J gene: TRBJ2-3
D gene: TRBD2

CDR3 DNA: TGTGCCATCAGTGAGGGGGAGCTAGCGGGGTTGGAGACCCAGTACTTC
CDR3 protein: CAISEGELAGLETQYF
V gene: TRBV10-3
clone size: NA
J gene: TRBJ2-5
D gene: TRBD2

CDR3 DNA: TGTGCCAGCAGCCACGCAGACAGGCGTGGGCAGTTCTTC
CDR3 protein: CASSHADRRGQFF
V gene: TRBV3-1
clone size: NA
J gene: TRBJ2-1
D gene: NA

CDR3 DNA: TGCAGTGCTAGAAAACAAGGGACATTAGGGAACTCACCCCTCCACTTT
CDR3 protein: CSARKQGTLGNSPLHF
V gene: TRBV20-1
clone size: few
J gene: TRBJ1-6
D gene: NA

CDR3 DNA: TGTGCCAGCAGCCGGGGACTAACCCAAGAGACCCAGTACTTC
CDR3 protein: CASSRGLTQETQYF
V gene: TRBV2
clone size: few
J gene: TRBJ2-5
D gene: TRBD2

CDR3 DNA: TGCGCCAGCAGCTTGGGTTTGGCAGGGGGGGAATACGAGCAGTACTTC
CDR3 protein: CASSLGLAGGEYEQYF
V gene: TRBV5-1
clone size: NA
J gene: TRBJ2-7
D gene: NA

CDR3 DNA: TGCAGTGCAACCACACAGGGGGAACATAATTCACCCCTCCACTTT
CDR3 protein: CSATTQGEHNSPLHF
V gene: TRBV20-1
clone size: NA
J gene: TRBJ1-6
D gene: TRBD1

CDR3 DNA: TGTGCCAGCAGCTTACAGGGATATGGGAGCATCGGACAAAATGAAAAACTGTTTTTT
CDR3 protein: CASSLQGYGSIGQNEKLFF
V gene: TRBV7-6
clone size: NA
J gene: TRBJ1-4
D gene: NA

CDR3 DNA: TGTGCCATCAGTGATAGAGTCTGGGACGAGCAGTACTTC
CDR3 protein: CAISDRVWDEQYF
V gene: TRBV10-3
clone size: few
J gene: TRBJ2-7
D gene: NA

CDR3 DNA: TGTGCCAGCAGCCGAAGCGTGGGGGAAAAACTGCTTTTT
CDR3 protein: CASSRSVGEKLLF
V gene: TRBV14
clone size: NA
J gene: TRBJ1-4
D gene: NA

CDR3 DNA: TGCAGTGCTGGGACTAGCGGGGGGAATAAAGAGACCCAGTACTTC
CDR3 protein: CSAGTSGGNKETQYF
V gene: TRBV20-1
clone size: few
J gene: TRBJ2-5
D gene: TRBD2

CDR3 DNA: TGCAGTGCCCAAACTCTAACTAGCGGGGTCTACAATGAGCAGTTCTTC
CDR3 protein: CSAQTLTSGVYNEQFF
V gene: TRBV20-1
clone size: NA
J gene: TRBJ2-1
D gene: TRBD2

CDR3 DNA: TGCGCCCGCAGCCTCCGATACGGAAAATCAACTAATGAAAAACTGTTTTTT
CDR3 protein: CARSLRYGKSTNEKLFF
V gene: TRBV4-1
clone size: few
J gene: TRBJ1-4
D gene: NA

CDR3 DNA: TGTGCCAGCAGCTTAGCGCGAGGTCCTAGCGGGGATCAAGAGACCCAGTACTTC
CDR3 protein: CASSLARGPSGDQETQYF
V gene: TRBV7-9
clone size: few
J gene: TRBJ2-5
D gene: TRBD2

CDR3 DNA: TGTGCCAGCAGCCCACGACGGAGACTAGCGGTCCAAGAGACCCAGTACTTC
CDR3 protein: CASSPRRRLAVQETQYF
V gene: TRBV21-1
clone size: few
J gene: TRBJ2-5
D gene: NA

CDR3 DNA: TGCAGTGCTAGAGATGGACTAGCGGGGACCTACGAGCAGTACTTC
CDR3 protein: CSARDGLAGTYEQYF
V gene: TRBV20-1
clone size: NA
J gene: TRBJ2-7
D gene: TRBD2

CDR3 DNA: TGTGCCAGCAGTTACGGCCCCTTGGGGGAGCAGTACTTC
CDR3 protein: CASSYGPLGEQYF
V gene: TRBV6-5
clone size: NA
J gene: TRBJ2-5
D gene: NA

CDR3 DNA: TGCAGCGTTGTCTTAGGGACAGGGGCTGAGACCCAGTACTTC
CDR3 protein: CSVVLGTGAETQYF
V gene: TRBV29-1
clone size: many
J gene: TRBJ2-5
D gene: TRBD1

CDR3 DNA: TGTGCCAGCCTTCCCGGGGACACCGGGGAGCTGTTTTTT
CDR3 protein: CASLPGDTGELFF
V gene: TRBV2
clone size: NA
J gene: TRBJ2-2
D gene: NA

CDR3 DNA: TGCAGCGTTGAAGATGGGGACAGGGACACCGGGGAGCTGTTTTTT
CDR3 protein: CSVEDGDRDTGELFF
V gene: TRBV29-1
clone size: NA
J gene: TRBJ2-2
D gene: TRBD1